This T cell receptor beta chain came from a study of CD8 T cells in Susac syndrome. From blood CD8+ and CD4+ T cells, the TCR beta chain was sequenced. Bulk CD8+ and CD4+ cells came from magnetic negative isolation; CD8+ TEMRA by FACS. Study results and caveats: Acknowledgment was made by the study that its TCR sequencing and HLA analysis involved a relatively small number of individuals.

Note on this clonotype: Antigen: not known.

Reverse transcription used roughly 0.45 to 1 ug RNA and random hexamers. The immunoSEQ assay covered 54 Vbeta and 13 Jbeta segments for CDR3. TCRdb redid the calling of the immunoSEQ multiplex PCR reads with MiXCR, one entry per CDR3 protein. The profile covers under 550,000 distinct CDR3 sequences, with about 85% appearing a single time and approximately 0.12% taken by the ten largest. The clonotype originates from a human donor with multiple sclerosis. The sequencing sample was made of CD8+ T cells from PBMCs.

The CDR3 coding sequence is TGTGCCAGCAGCGTAGATCCAGGGGCCTACGAGCAGTACTTC. This sequence encodes CASSVDPGAYEQYF. The V and J genes are TRBV9 and TRBJ2-7; D may be TRBD1 (6 bases). This CDR3 has 14 residues. Deletions cut 0 bases from V and 2 bases from J, with 9 bases between. Germline V gene lookup returns CDR1 SGDLS and CDR2 YYNGEE.